These 20 T cell receptor beta chains were all obtained from the same sample, sequenced in a study of blood T cell repertoires in COVID-19. Profiling relied on immunoSEQ multiplex PCR, and the TCRdb table lists in-frame clones only, not all of them. In the table there are more than 300,000 clones, about 92% of which are singletons. Material: PBMCs or T cells enriched from blood (not recorded which). The receptors come from a woman aged 30 to 39 who had recovered from COVID-19.

The chain is built from TRBV6-1 and TRBJ2-1; 11 positions agree with TRBD2. The CDR3 sequence is 16 residues long. With V trimmed by 5 bases and J by 9 bases, 12 bases remained unmatched. Germline V gene data show CDR1 as MNHNS and CDR2 as SASEGT. The CDR3 here is CASSKGELAGVSEQFF. CDR3 in DNA: TGTGCCAGCAGTAAAGGGGAACTAGCGGGGGTCAGTGAGCAGTTCTTC.

The chain combines TRBV7-2 with TRBJ1-4; D is undetermined. The germline V and J ends were trimmed by 5 bases and 8 bases, with 18 bases remaining between them. Germline V gives CDR1 SGHTA, CDR2 FQGNSA. The CDR3 is 15 residues long. CDR3 sequence reads: CASSQGPGNGEKLFF. The CDR3, as DNA: TGTGCCAGCAGCCAAGGGCCCGGGAACGGGGAAAAACTGTTTTTT.

This clone has only one observation. The rearrangement uses TRBV7-2 and TRBJ1-3; D gene uncertain. The CDR3 length is 13 residues. CDR1 and CDR2 (germline): SGHTA, FQGNSA. The V end lost 5 bases, the J end lost 0 bases, and 5 bases lay between the germline ends. For the CDR3, the DNA is TGTGCCAGCAGCCCAGACTCTGGAAACACCATATATTTT. It specifies CASSPDSGNTIYF.

The table lists this clone with a count of one. This chain links TRBV10-2 with TRBJ2-3; maybe TRBD2 (6 bases). The V gene lost 2 bases and the J gene lost 7 bases, with 19 bases spanning the gap. Germline lookup yields CDR1 WSHSY and CDR2 SAAADI. This CDR3 region has 16 residues. CDR3 sequence (DNA): TGCGCCAGCAGTGAGAGATACGGGAGTGGGGGAAATACGCAGTATTTT. Translated, it gives CASSERYGSGGNTQYF.

The chain joins TRBV9 to TRBJ2-2, with 7 bases matching TRBD1. This CDR3 comprises 15 residues. V lost 5 bases, J lost 4 bases, and 8 bases stayed unmatched. Germline CDR1 is SGDLS and CDR2 is YYNGEE. The CDR3 here is CASSDDRVSTGELFF. DNA for the CDR3: TGTGCCAGCAGTGACGACAGGGTCTCCACCGGGGAGCTGTTTTTT.

This chain links TRBV11-3 with TRBJ2-7; 9 bases are a match to TRBD2. Germline V gene sequence: CDR1 SGHNT, CDR2 YENEEA. V dropped 0 bases and J dropped 4; count of bases not matched to a gene: 10. CDR3 length: 17 amino acids. The CDR3 sequence: CASSLEASGRPRYEQYF. Here the CDR3 DNA reads TGTGCCAGCAGCTTAGAAGCGAGCGGGAGGCCCCGGTACGAGCAGTACTTC.

The chain combines TRBV19 with TRBJ2-7; the D gene is possibly TRBD2 (6 bases). This CDR3 comprises 13 residues. V gave up 3 bases and J gave up 3 bases, with 9 bases separating them. Germline CDR1 is LNHDA and CDR2 is SQIVND (reference sequence). The CDR3 region has the DNA TGTGCCAGTAGTATGGGGCGGGACTACGAGCAGTACTTC. This encodes CASSMGRDYEQYF.

The rearrangement joins TRBV7-5 to TRBJ2-3; the D call TRBD2 from the table was never checked on the DNA. TRBV7-5 is classified as a pseudogene. The length of the CDR3 is 15 residues. In DNA form, the CDR3 reads TGTGCCAGAAGCCAAAGCGGGAGGGAGACAGATACGCAGTATTTT. Translation: CARSQSGRETDTQYF.

The chain carries TRBV20-1 and TRBJ2-5, with D maybe TRBD1 (5 bases). The CDR3 has 13 residues. Germline CDR1 is DFQATT and CDR2 is SNEGSKA (reference sequence). V dropped 3 bases and J dropped 4 bases, with 12 bases sitting between them. CDR3 DNA sequence: TGCAGTGCTAGTATGGACACGGGAGAGACCCAGTACTTC. Protein: CSASMDTGETQYF.

This chain links TRBV27 with TRBJ2-1; 13 positions match TRBD2. The CDR3 contains 17 residues. Looked up from germline, CDR1 is MNHEY and CDR2 is SMNVEV (reference sequence). V shed 6 bases, J shed 9 bases, and the junction held 14 bases outside the gene matches. CDR3 loop: CASRRGPTSGRAGEQFF. The CDR3 bases are TGTGCCAGCAGGAGGGGGCCCACTAGCGGGAGGGCCGGTGAGCAGTTCTTC.

The rearrangement joins TRBV5-4 to TRBJ1-1, with 8 bases identical to TRBD1. V dropped 4 bases and J dropped 5; count of bases not matched to a gene: 13. Germline lookup yields CDR1 SGHNT and CDR2 YYREEE (reference sequence). This CDR3 region has 16 residues. CDR3 nucleotides: TGTGCCAGCAGCATGGGTACTCAGGGGGCGCGTACTGAAGCTTTCTTT. This codes for CASSMGTQGARTEAFF.

The genes are TRBV4-3 and TRBJ2-3; possibly TRBD2 for D (6 bases). The CDR3 totals 14 residues. The germline V and J ends were trimmed by 4 bases and 2 bases, with 10 bases remaining between them. Germline assignment: CDR1 LGHNA and CDR2 YSLEER. The CDR3 region is CASSLAGFTDTQYF. The CDR3 region has the DNA TGCGCCAGCAGCCTCGCGGGGTTCACAGATACGCAGTATTTT.

The chain has TRBV5-4 and TRBJ2-2, with 9 bases identical to TRBD1. This CDR3 region has 15 residues. Germline V gene data show CDR1 as SGHNT and CDR2 as YYREEE (reference sequence). Trimming removed 3 bases from V and 2 bases from J; junction bases left unmatched: 2. Here the CDR3 DNA reads TGTGCCAGCAGCTCGGGACAGGGTAACACCGGGGAGCTGTTTTTT. Its translation is CASSSGQGNTGELFF.

The chain has TRBV27 and TRBJ2-1; tentative D call: TRBD1 (5 bases). There are 15 residues in the CDR3. V lost 3 bases and J 1 base, leaving 10 bases between the germline ends. The germline V gene encodes CDR1 MNHEY and CDR2 SMNVEV (reference sequence). Here the CDR3 DNA reads TGTGCCAGCAGTTTTCAGGGTGTGTCCTACAATGAGCAGTTCTTC. This sequence encodes CASSFQGVSYNEQFF.

J is TRBJ1-3 and V is TRBV18; D may be TRBD1 (6 bases). Trimming took off 2 bases at V and 2 bases at J, with 10 bases between the two ends. Germline values: CDR1 KGHSH, CDR2 LQKENI. The CDR3 sequence is 15 residues long. The CDR3 region has the DNA TGTGCCAGCTCACCAATTCAGGGGCCTGGAAACACCATATATTTT. Translated: CASSPIQGPGNTIYF. Filled out from reference TRBV18 and TRBJ1-3, the complete variable domain reads NAGVMQNPRHLVRRRGQEARLRCSPMKGHSHVYWYRQLPEEGLKFMVYLQKENIIDESGMPKERFSAEFPKEGPSILRIQQVVRGDSAAYFCASSPIQGPGNTIYFGEGSWLTVV.

The rearrangement uses TRBV30 and TRBJ1-2; D remains ambiguous. CDR1 is GTSNPN, CDR2 SVGIG, per germline (reference sequence). The length of the CDR3 is 12 residues. V was clipped by 2 bases and J by 2 bases, with 6 bases between them. The chain's CDR3 is CAWSLRNYGYTF. Written as DNA, the CDR3 is TGTGCCTGGAGTTTGCGAAACTATGGCTACACCTTC.

The chain links TRBV2 to TRBJ2-7; 8 positions agree with TRBD1. The germline V gene has CDR1 SNHLY and CDR2 FYNNEI. The CDR3 loop spans 12 amino acids. V lost 5 bases, J lost 4 bases, and 1 base stayed unmatched. The CDR3, as DNA: TGTGCCAGCAGTCAGGGGGCTTACGAGCAGTACTTC. Translation gives CASSQGAYEQYF.

The rearrangement joins TRBV18 to TRBJ2-1; TRBD1 matches 10 bases. The V and J ends lost 4 bases and 4 bases, in that order; junction bases with no gene match: 4. This CDR3 has 15 residues. CDR1 and CDR2 from the germline V gene are KGHSH and LQKENI. For the CDR3, the DNA is TGTGCCAGCTCACTAGGGACAGGGGAGTACAATGAGCAGTTCTTC. Its translation is CASSLGTGEYNEQFF.

CDR3 region: CASCSGGHGYTF. Here the CDR3 DNA reads TGTGCCTCGTGCTCCGGCGGCCATGGCTACACCTTC. J is TRBJ1-2 and V is TRBV28; D not resolved. Germline V gives CDR1 MDHEN, CDR2 SYDVKM. Trimming shortened V by 11 bases and J by 6 bases, and 16 bases separated the two germline ends. The CDR3 loop spans 12 amino acids.

About this clone: An end of the junction differs from the germline gene, which may be a read error. This sequence joins TRBV7-2 and TRBJ2-7, with 7 bases that match TRBD2. CDR3 length: 12 amino acids. Looked up from germline, CDR1 is SGHTA and CDR2 is FQGNSA. In nucleotides, the CDR3 is TGTGCCAGCAGCTTTAGGGAGGGAGGGCTTGCCTTC. Its protein product is CASSFREGGLAF.